The next 21 T cell receptor beta chains were all read from a single sample in a study of blood T cell repertoires in COVID-19. The data were produced by immunoSEQ multiplex PCR, yet TCRdb's version contains in-frame clones alone and is incomplete. This table holds about 74,000 clones, roughly 84% found once. Sample: peripheral blood. The receptor source for this set is a man aged 50-60 years with active COVID-19.

A single count supports this clone. This chain uses TRBV6-6 with TRBJ2-7; a weak D match, TRBD2 (6 bases). V was cut by 7 bases and J by 3 bases, with 16 bases left in between. CDR1 and CDR2 (germline): MNHNY, SVGAGI (reference sequence). The CDR3 runs 14 residues. This CDR3 is CASTLGRGIYEQYF. CDR3 DNA: TGTGCCAGCACCCTCGGACGGGGGATCTACGAGCAGTACTTC.

V and J are TRBV27 and TRBJ2-5, with a possible D match to TRBD2 (7 bases). Deletions cut 3 bases from V and 7 bases from J, with 24 bases between. Looked up from germline, CDR1 is MNHEY and CDR2 is SMNVEV (reference sequence). This CDR3 is built from 17 residues. The CDR3 nucleotides read TGTGCCAGCAGTTTTAAAGGGGTCAGAGGGGGAGGGGGGACCCAGTACTTC. It encodes CASSFKGVRGGGGTQYF.

The rearrangement links TRBV5-4 to TRBJ2-7; 9 positions match TRBD1. CDR1 is SGHNT, CDR2 YYREEE, per germline (reference sequence). The CDR3 sequence is 15 residues long. With 0 bases clipped from V and 7 bases from J, the junction kept 8 bases outside the gene matches. The CDR3 spells CASSLVPQGAGEQYF. In nucleotides, the CDR3 is TGTGCCAGCAGCTTGGTGCCACAGGGGGCAGGTGAGCAGTACTTC.

The chain recombines TRBV5-4 with TRBJ1-2; 12 bases agree with TRBD1. This CDR3 contains 16 residues. J lost 4 bases, V lost 2 bases, and 6 bases had no gene match. Germline CDR1 reads SGHNT; CDR2 reads YYREEE (reference sequence). The CDR3 here is CASSFPGQGAIYGYTF. DNA of the CDR3: TGTGCCAGCAGCTTTCCGGGACAGGGGGCGATCTATGGCTACACCTTC. The full variable domain, completed using reference TRBV5-4 and TRBJ1-2, is ETGVTQSPTHLIKTRGQQVTLRCSSQSGHNTVSWYQQALGQGPQFIFQYYREEENGRGNFPPRFSGLQFPNYSSELNVNALELDDSALYLCASSFPGQGAIYGYTFGSGTRLTVV.

This clone was counted a few times. J is TRBJ1-4 and V is TRBV5-1; D remains unclear. The germline V and J ends were trimmed by 0 bases and 0 bases, with 6 bases remaining between them. The CDR3 covers 15 residues. Germline V gives CDR1 SGHRS, CDR2 YFSETQ. Written as DNA, the CDR3 is TGCGCCAGCAGCTTGGCAAGCGCAACTAATGAAAAACTGTTTTTT. This sequence encodes CASSLASATNEKLFF.

This chain joins TRBV19 and TRBJ2-6, with 8 bases that match TRBD1. The CDR3 extends over 17 amino acids. V lost 4 bases and J lost 1; bases outside the gene matches: 6. Germline CDR1 LNHDA, CDR2 SQIVND (reference sequence). CDR3 residues: CASSTGQAISGANVLTF. The CDR3 coding sequence is TGTGCCAGTAGTACGGGACAGGCGATTTCTGGGGCCAACGTCCTGACTTTC.

This CDR3 is CASSLAADTDTQYF. The DNA of the CDR3 is TGTGCCAGCAGCTTAGCCGCGGACACAGATACGCAGTATTTT. J is TRBJ2-3 and V is TRBV7-9; no reliable D call. CDR1 and CDR2 (germline): SEHNR, FQNEAQ (reference sequence). The CDR3 spans 14 residues. With 0 bases removed from V and 2 bases from J, the gap between germline ends came to 6 bases.

The rearrangement uses TRBV7-9 and TRBJ2-1, with 7 bases lining up with TRBD2. The ends lost 10 bases at V and 7 bases at J; junction bases unmatched: 19. The germline gives CDR1 SEHNR, CDR2 FQNEAQ (reference sequence). The CDR3 length is 16 residues. The CDR3 reads CAIPSGSRGDENEQFF. CDR3 coding DNA: TGTGCCATCCCTAGCGGATCCCGGGGGGACGAGAATGAGCAGTTCTTC.

The rearrangement links TRBV11-2 to TRBJ2-5; 8 nucleotides match TRBD2. The germline V gene encodes CDR1 SGHAT and CDR2 FQNNGV. With V trimmed by 2 bases and J by 4 bases, 9 bases remained unmatched. This CDR3 comprises 16 residues. The CDR3 region has the DNA TGTGCCAGCAGCTTATCTTTCGGGGGGGCCGGAGAGACCCAGTACTTC. Protein product: CASSLSFGGAGETQYF.

The chain's CDR3 is CASSSRGVTTDTQYF. The CDR3 coding sequence is TGTGCCAGCAGCTCCCGGGGAGTAACGACAGATACGCAGTATTTT. The chain has TRBV7-8 and TRBJ2-3; the D gene is possibly TRBD2 (5 bases). Germline V gene data show CDR1 as SGHVS and CDR2 as FQNEAQ. V was cut by 4 bases and J by 3 bases, with 14 bases left in between. This CDR3 comprises 15 residues.

This clone showed up just a few times. This chain joins TRBV27 and TRBJ2-7, with 14 bases fitting TRBD2. Germline V CDR1 and CDR2: MNHEY, SMNVEV (reference sequence). With V trimmed by 9 bases and J by 4 bases, 5 bases remained unmatched. CDR3 length: 14 amino acids. DNA for the CDR3: TGTGCCAGTAGGACTAGCGGGAGGAAGTACGAGCAGTACTTC. It yields the protein CASRTSGRKYEQYF.

V usage is TRBV7-8 and J usage is TRBJ2-7, with D possibly matching TRBD1 (6 bases). The CDR3 spans 18 residues. Germline V CDR1 and CDR2: SGHVS, FQNEAQ. Trimming pared 1 base from V and 0 bases from J, leaving 19 bases between. This CDR3 is CASSLGPLTGHRSYEQYF. The CDR3 bases are TGTGCCAGCAGCTTAGGGCCCCTGACAGGTCACCGCTCCTACGAGCAGTACTTC.

V is TRBV5-8 and J is TRBJ1-2; tentatively, D is TRBD1 (6 bases). The V end was cut by 2 bases, the J end by 1 base, with 15 bases between. This CDR3 comprises 16 residues. Germline assignment: CDR1 SGHTS and CDR2 YDEGEE. CDR3 sequence: CASSFWSQGINYGYTF. CDR3 DNA sequence: TGTGCCAGCAGCTTTTGGTCCCAGGGGATTAACTATGGCTACACCTTC.

V is TRBV4-2 and J is TRBJ2-3, with 9 nucleotides matching TRBD2. The trim removed 3 bases at V and 5 bases at J, leaving 9 bases unmatched. This CDR3 has 16 residues. Germline CDR1 and CDR2: LGHNA and YNFKEQ. The CDR3 reads CASSQSGTSILDTQYF. The CDR3 DNA reads TGTGCCAGCAGCCAGTCCGGGACTAGCATTCTAGATACGCAGTATTTT.

A few counts support this clone. A junction end diverges from the germline sequence, so it may reflect a read error. The rearrangement joins TRBV30 to TRBJ2-3, with D possibly TRBD2 on 7 matching bases. This CDR3 region has 14 residues. CDR1 and CDR2 (germline): GTSNPN, SVGIG (reference sequence). The DNA of the CDR3 is TGTGCCTGGGGTGTGGGGGGGGCCGAAGATACGCAGTATTTT. Its translation is CAWGVGGAEDTQYF.

V and J are TRBV9 and TRBJ1-1, with a weak D call TRBD1 (5 bases). Germline V gene data show CDR1 as SGDLS and CDR2 as YYNGEE. The CDR3 is 15 residues long. V dropped 4 bases and J dropped 0 bases, with 13 bases sitting between them. CDR3 nucleotides: TGTGCCAGCAGCTCCCGACAGATCATGAACACTGAAGCTTTCTTT. Translated: CASSSRQIMNTEAFF.

V usage is TRBV5-4 and J usage is TRBJ1-3, with D uncertain. CDR3 length: 15 residues. Trimming cost V 0 bases and J 0 bases, with 7 bases left between them. Germline lookup yields CDR1 SGHNT and CDR2 YYREEE (reference sequence). The CDR3 sequence: CASSLAGGSGNTIYF. As DNA, the CDR3 is TGTGCCAGCAGCTTGGCCGGCGGCTCTGGAAACACCATATATTTT.

The chain couples TRBV2 to TRBJ1-4; no clear D. Germline V gene data show CDR1 as SNHLY and CDR2 as FYNNEI. This CDR3 region has 16 residues. Trimming pared 3 bases from V and 6 bases from J, leaving 17 bases between. This CDR3 is CASSDIRILEDEKLFF. For the CDR3, the DNA is TGTGCCAGCAGTGATATTAGAATTTTGGAGGATGAAAAACTGTTTTTT.

This rearrangement joins TRBV5-1 to TRBJ1-4, with 9 nucleotides matching TRBD1. Germline V gives CDR1 SGHRS, CDR2 YFSETQ. CDR3 size: 14 residues. The V segment lost 0 bases and the J segment 6 bases; nucleotides outside the gene matches: 0. Here the CDR3 reads CASSLGQGDEKLFF. Here the CDR3 DNA reads TGCGCCAGCAGCTTGGGACAGGGGGATGAAAAACTGTTTTTT. Based on the CDR3 plus reference TRBV5-1 and TRBJ1-4, the full variable domain is KAGVTQTPRYLIKTRGQQVTLSCSPISGHRSVSWYQQTPGQGLQFLFEYFSETQRNKGNFPGRFSGRQFSNSRSEMNVSTLELGDSALYLCASSLGQGDEKLFFGSGTQLSVL.

This clone was seen only once. The rearrangement uses TRBV5-6 and TRBJ2-6; tentatively, D is TRBD1 (6 bases). CDR1 and CDR2 (germline): SGHDT, YYEEEE. Trimming stripped 3 bases from V and 5 bases from J, with 15 bases between. CDR3 length: 16 amino acids. The CDR3 DNA sequence: TGTGCCAGCAGCTCCCTAAGACAGGCTCGGGCCAACGTCCTGACTTTC. It encodes CASSSLRQARANVLTF.

V usage is TRBV6-2 or TRBV6-3 and J usage is TRBJ1-1; D is perhaps TRBD1 (5 bases). The V end was cut by 2 bases, the J end by 5 bases, with 12 bases between. Germline V gene sequence: CDR1 MNHEY, CDR2 SVGEGT. The CDR3 extends over 14 amino acids. The CDR3 sequence is CASSYVGGGTEAFF. The CDR3 bases are TGTGCCAGCAGTTACGTCGGGGGTGGTACTGAAGCTTTCTTT.